A single sample is the source of the 4 T cell receptor beta chains below, sequenced in a study of glioma-infiltrating T cells after dendritic cell vaccination. Time point in this sample: after dendritic cell vaccination, including at tumor progression/relapse. TCRdb's table, derived via immunoSEQ multiplex PCR, lists solely in-frame clones and lacks some. The data hold more than 95,000 clones, with roughly 80% observed a single time. The material sequenced was blood, taken after dendritic cell vaccination. These receptors originate from a human donor with glioblastoma.

The V and J genes are TRBV7-3 and TRBJ2-3; TRBD2 matches 12 bases. CDR1 is SGHTA, CDR2 FQGTGA, per germline. The CDR3 is made up of 16 amino acids. Trimming at V came to 6 bases and at J to 6 bases, leaving 10 bases not matched to a gene. CDR3 coding DNA: TGTGCCAGCAGATTGGATCTAGCGGGGGGGCCCGATACGCAGTATTTT. Its protein product is CASRLDLAGGPDTQYF.

This sequence joins TRBV19 and TRBJ1-2; tentatively, D is TRBD1 (5 bases). The CDR3 has 14 residues. Germline V lookup: CDR1 LNHDA, CDR2 SQIVND (reference sequence). Trimming pared 5 bases from V and 5 bases from J, leaving 15 bases between. In DNA form, the CDR3 reads TGTGCCAGTAGTGCCTCAGGGTCCCCGTATGGCTACACCTTC. This encodes CASSASGSPYGYTF.

The chain joins TRBV18 to TRBJ2-7; 11 nucleotides agree with TRBD1. There are 15 residues in the CDR3. Germline loops: CDR1 KGHSH, CDR2 LQKENI. The V segment lost 4 bases and the J segment 2 bases; nucleotides outside the gene matches: 4. This chain's CDR3 is CASSQGQGVTYEQYF. The CDR3 DNA sequence: TGTGCCAGCTCACAGGGACAGGGGGTTACCTACGAGCAGTACTTC.

The V call is TRBV5-6, the J call TRBJ1-5, with 7 bases fitting TRBD1. Per the germline V gene, CDR1 is SGHDT and CDR2 is YYEEEE. Losses at the gene ends were 3 bases for V and 3 bases for J; bases not matched to a gene: 15. This CDR3 has 18 amino acids. The CDR3 region is CASSSTGRKLLYNQPQHF. CDR3 coding DNA: TGTGCCAGCAGCTCGACAGGGCGCAAACTCCTATACAATCAGCCCCAGCATTTT.